This T cell receptor (beta chain) comes out of a study of blood T cell repertoires in COVID-19. Those who participated ranged in age from about 18 to 89 years and resided in around 22 US areas. Cohorts were based on clinical histories the participants reported. Recovered Cohort 3 donors showed two negative PCRs, clearance, or symptom resolution. In the source study's methods: Estimation of nucleated cell counts relied on the amplification of reference gene primers. TCRdb's copy holds only in-frame clones and misses some; the assay was immunoSEQ multiplex PCR. The V and J calls and clone size are taken from that table; D and trimming were inferred from the DNA. The data contain about 180,000 clones, less than 85% of them seen just once; the ten biggest clones take up roughly 20%. This CDR3 has 16 amino acids. Trimming removed 2 bases from V and 0 bases from J, with 12 bases in between. Germline CDR1 and CDR2: LNHDA and SQIVND (reference sequence).

The chain has TRBV19 and TRBJ2-3, with D perhaps TRBD2 (6 bases). This TCR came from a man between 60 and 70 years old who had recovered from COVID-19. Sample: PBMCs or T cells enriched from blood (not recorded which). The CDR3, as DNA: TGTGCCAGTAGTATATCGCGCGGGGCTAGCACAGATACGCAGTATTTT. It translates to CASSISRGASTDTQYF.